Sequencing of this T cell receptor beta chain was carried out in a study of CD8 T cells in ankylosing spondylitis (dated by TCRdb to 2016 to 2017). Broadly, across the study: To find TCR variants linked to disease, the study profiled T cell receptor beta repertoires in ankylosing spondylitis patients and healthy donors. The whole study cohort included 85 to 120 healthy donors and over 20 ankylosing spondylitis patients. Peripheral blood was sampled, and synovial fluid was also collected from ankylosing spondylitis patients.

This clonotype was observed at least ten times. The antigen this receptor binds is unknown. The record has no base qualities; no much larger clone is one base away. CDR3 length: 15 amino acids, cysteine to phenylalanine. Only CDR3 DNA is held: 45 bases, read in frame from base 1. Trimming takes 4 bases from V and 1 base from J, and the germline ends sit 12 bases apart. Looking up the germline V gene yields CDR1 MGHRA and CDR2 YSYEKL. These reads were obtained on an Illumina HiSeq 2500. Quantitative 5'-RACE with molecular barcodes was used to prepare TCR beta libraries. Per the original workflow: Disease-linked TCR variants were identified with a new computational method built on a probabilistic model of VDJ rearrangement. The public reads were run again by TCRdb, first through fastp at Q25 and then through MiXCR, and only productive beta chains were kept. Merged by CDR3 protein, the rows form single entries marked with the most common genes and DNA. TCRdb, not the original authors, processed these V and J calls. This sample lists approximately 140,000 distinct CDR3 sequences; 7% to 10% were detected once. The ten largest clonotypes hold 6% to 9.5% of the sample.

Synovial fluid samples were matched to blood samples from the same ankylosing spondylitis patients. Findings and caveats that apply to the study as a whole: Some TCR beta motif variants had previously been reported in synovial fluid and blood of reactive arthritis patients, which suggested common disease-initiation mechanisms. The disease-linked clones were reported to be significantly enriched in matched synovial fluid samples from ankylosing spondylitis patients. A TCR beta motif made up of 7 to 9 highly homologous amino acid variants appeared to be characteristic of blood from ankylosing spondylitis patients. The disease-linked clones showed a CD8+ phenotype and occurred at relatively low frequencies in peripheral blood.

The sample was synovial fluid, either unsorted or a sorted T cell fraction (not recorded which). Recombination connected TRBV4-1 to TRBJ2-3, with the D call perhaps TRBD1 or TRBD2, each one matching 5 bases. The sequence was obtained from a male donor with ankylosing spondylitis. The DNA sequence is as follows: TGCGCCAGCAGCCGACCCGGGACCGGCACAGATACGCAGTATTTT. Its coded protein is CASSRPGTGTDTQYF.